The sequence of this T cell receptor beta chain was determined in a study of shared clonotypes between healthy human individuals. Terminally differentiated effector memory CD45RA+ cells were excluded by CCR7 positive selection of CD45RO-negative cells. V lost 6 bases and J lost 4, with 10 bases in between. The CDR3 contains 13 residues. Germline CDR1 and CDR2: LNHNV and YYDKDF (reference sequence). As processed by the authors: ImmunoSEQ sequences covered only the junction and lacked quality scores; filtering therefore differed. Repertoires were generated with immunoSEQ multiplex PCR, while TCRdb's copy carries only in-frame clones and drops some. Clone size and V and J calls were adopted from that table, with D and trimming inferred from the DNA. This table has about 870,000 clones, 92% appearing once.

Sequenced input: naive CD8+ T cells sorted from blood. The sequence derives from a man in his thirties or forties in good health. The chain links TRBV15 to TRBJ1-3, with D unresolved. CDR3 DNA: TGTGCCACCAGTCCCGCCCCAGGAAACACCATATATTTT. Translating it yields CATSPAPGNTIYF.